Given below is one TCR beta chain in context. Its antigen is still unknown. Germline CDR1 reads MNHNS; CDR2 reads SASEGT. Trimming took off 2 bases at V and 6 bases at J, with 16 bases between the two ends. The CDR3 spans 15 residues. This sample is drawn from a study of T-cell reconstitution after alpha-beta-depleted transplantation in children. Study conclusions and caveats: In some patients, recipient T cells and intrathymic progenitors surviving conditioning explained high day-60 diversity. Reportedly, only several hundred clones from non-depleted graft cells drove alpha-beta T-cell counts at about two months. T-cell counts and diversity were attributed mostly to newly produced T cells one year after transplant.

The authors prepared the TCRbeta library with unique molecular identifiers. Using its own MiXCR run on the PCR reads, TCRdb lists one record per CDR3 protein. This table holds fewer than 350,000 distinct CDR3 sequences, roughly 7.8% found once. The source material was peripheral blood, sampled 360 days after TCRalphabeta/CD19-depleted stem cell transplant. This receptor was identified in a female patient aged 2 to 10 who had a stem cell transplant for Fanconi anemia, so the T cells may come from the graft donor. This chain uses TRBV6-1 with TRBJ1-2; D is uncertain. CDR3 residues: CASSEMLTPWDGYTF. CDR3 coding DNA: TGTGCCAGCAGTGAAATGTTGACTCCCTGGGATGGCTACACCTTC.